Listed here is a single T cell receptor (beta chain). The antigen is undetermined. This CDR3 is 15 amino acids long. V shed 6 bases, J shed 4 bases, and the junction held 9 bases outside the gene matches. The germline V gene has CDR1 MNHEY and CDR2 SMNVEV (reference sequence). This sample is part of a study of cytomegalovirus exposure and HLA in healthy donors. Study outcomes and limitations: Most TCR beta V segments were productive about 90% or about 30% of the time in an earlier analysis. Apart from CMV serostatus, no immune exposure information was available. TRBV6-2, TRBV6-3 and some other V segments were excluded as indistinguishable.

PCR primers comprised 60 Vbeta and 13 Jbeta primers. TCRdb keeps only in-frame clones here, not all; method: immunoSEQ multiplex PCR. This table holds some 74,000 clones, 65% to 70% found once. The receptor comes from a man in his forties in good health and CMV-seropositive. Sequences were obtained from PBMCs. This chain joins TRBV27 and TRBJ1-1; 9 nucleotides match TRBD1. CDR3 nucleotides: TGTGCCAGCAGGCAGATATGGGGACAGGGCACTGAAGCTTTCTTT. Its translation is CASRQIWGQGTEAFF.